The rows below give T cell receptor beta chains drawn from one sample of a study of CD8+CD57+ T cells in acquired aplastic anemia. TCRdb passed the reads through MiXCR, listing each CDR3 protein once. The sample contains about 98,000 distinct CDR3 sequences, 55% to 70% of which appear only once. Input material: sorted CD4+, CD8+, or CD8+CD57+ T cells (not recorded which) from PBMCs. These receptors were obtained from a human donor with aplastic anemia. The CDR3 runs from the conserved cysteine through the conserved F or W. Each record gives: V gene, D gene, clone size, CDR3 length, J gene, CDR3 protein, CDR3 DNA. A D gene is named only where the DNA matches it firmly. Some rows have no size entry. The others give once, few or many, or a class for an expanded clone.

>TRBV19|NA|many|16|TRBJ1-2
CASSIGEVSGGYGYTF
TGTGCCAGTAGTATAGGAGAGGTGTCCGGCGGGTATGGCTACACCTTC
>TRBV9|NA|NA|15|TRBJ2-7
CASSVSPTGNYEQYF
TGTGCCAGCAGCGTCTCCCCCACGGGAAACTACGAGCAGTACTTC
>TRBV4-2|NA|NA|16|TRBJ2-6
CASSQQTGTGANVLTF
TGTGCCAGCAGCCAACAAACAGGGACTGGGGCCAACGTCCTGACTTTC
>TRBV7-9|NA|NA|12|TRBJ2-1
CASSQVGNEQFF
TGTGCCAGCAGCCAAGTAGGAAATGAGCAGTTCTTC
>TRBV7-2|TRBD2|few|14|TRBJ2-5
CASSSTSAQETQYF
TGTGCCAGCAGCTCGACTAGCGCGCAAGAGACCCAGTACTTC
>TRBV19|NA|many|15|TRBJ1-5
CASSTIDISNQPQHF
TGTGCCAGTAGTACTATCGACATTAGCAATCAGCCCCAGCATTTT
>TRBV2|NA|NA|14|TRBJ2-3
CASRLVQTSDTQYF
TGTGCCAGCAGACTCGTTCAAACCTCAGATACGCAGTATTTT
>TRBV24-1|NA|NA|15|TRBJ2-2
CATSEGTWFAGELFF
TGTGCCACCAGTGAGGGGACGTGGTTCGCCGGGGAGCTGTTTTTT
>TRBV15|NA|NA|15|TRBJ2-7
CATSRAGHGDYEQYF
TGTGCCACCAGCAGAGCGGGACATGGAGACTACGAGCAGTACTTC
>TRBV25-1|NA|NA|13|TRBJ1-2
CASSESGFYGYTF
TGTGCCAGCAGTGAATCGGGATTCTATGGCTACACCTTC
>TRBV24-1|TRBD2|few|16|TRBJ2-3
CATSDGVAGGTDTQYF
TGTGCCACCAGTGATGGGGTAGCGGGAGGAACAGATACGCAGTATTTT
>TRBV2|NA|NA|10|TRBJ2-1
CASSLSEQFF
TGTGCCAGCAGTTTATCAGAGCAGTTCTTC
>TRBV20-1|TRBD2|many|17|TRBJ2-1
CSAPDSSKAGGLNEQFF
TGCAGTGCTCCCGATAGCTCTAAAGCGGGGGGGCTCAATGAGCAGTTCTTC
>TRBV6-1|TRBD1|NA|14|TRBJ1-6
CASSEANRGTPLHF
TGTGCCAGCAGTGAAGCCAACAGGGGTACACCCCTCCACTTT
>TRBV20-1|NA|few|11|TRBJ2-3
CSAREADTQYF
TGCAGTGCTAGAGAAGCAGATACGCAGTATTTT
>TRBV5-1|TRBD2|NA|14|TRBJ2-7
CASSFLAETYEQYF
TGCGCCAGCAGCTTTCTAGCGGAAACCTACGAGCAGTACTTC
>TRBV19|NA|NA|14|TRBJ2-3
CASSRTGRTDTQYF
TGTGCCAGTAGCAGGACGGGAAGGACAGATACGCAGTATTTT
>TRBV20-1|NA|NA|13|TRBJ2-2
CSARTTNTGELFF
TGCAGTGCTAGAACCACGAACACCGGGGAGCTGTTTTTT
>TRBV29-1|TRBD1|NA|12|TRBJ1-2
CSVGTGSYGYTF
TGCAGCGTTGGGACAGGCTCCTATGGCTACACCTTC
>TRBV19|NA|NA|15|TRBJ1-2
CASSPGLGVIHGYTF
TGTGCCAGTAGTCCTGGATTAGGGGTGATCCATGGCTACACCTTC
>TRBV7-9|NA|NA|14|TRBJ2-7
CASSLGLTPYEQYF
TGTGCCAGCAGCCTTGGCCTCACCCCCTACGAGCAGTACTTC
>TRBV29-1|NA|NA|18|TRBJ2-3
CSPETSGAIRSSTDTQYF
TGCAGCCCCGAAACATCCGGGGCAATACGATCTAGCACAGATACGCAGTATTTT
>TRBV7-6|TRBD2|many|17|TRBJ2-3
CASSSNLAGGSTDTQYF
TGTGCCAGCAGCTCAAACCTAGCGGGGGGTTCCACAGATACGCAGTATTTT
>TRBV4-1|NA|many|13|TRBJ1-6
CASSQGANSPLHF
TGCGCCAGCAGCCAAGGGGCCAATTCACCCCTCCACTTT
>TRBV20-1|NA|NA|11|TRBJ2-7
CSVRGGNEQYF
TGCAGTGTCAGGGGGGGGAACGAGCAGTACTTC
>TRBV10-3|TRBD1|few|15|TRBJ2-2
CATTDRATTTGELFF
TGTGCCACTACGGACAGGGCCACTACCACCGGGGAGCTGTTTTTT
>TRBV10-3|NA|few|13|TRBJ2-5
CAITREVIETQYF
TGTGCCATCACCAGGGAGGTTATAGAGACCCAGTACTTC
>TRBV2|TRBD1|NA|13|TRBJ1-4
CASRSQGAGKLFF
TGTGCCAGCAGGTCCCAGGGGGCAGGTAAACTGTTTTTT
>TRBV20-1|TRBD1|NA|11|TRBJ1-2
CSARGTGGYTF
TGCAGTGCTAGAGGGACAGGGGGCTACACCTTC
>TRBV25-1|NA|NA|11|TRBJ2-1
CATHQENEQFF
TGTGCCACCCACCAAGAAAATGAGCAGTTCTTC
>TRBV15|TRBD1|few|15|TRBJ1-1
CATSRETGGLAEAFF
TGTGCCACCAGCAGAGAGACAGGGGGCCTCGCTGAAGCTTTCTTT
>TRBV15|NA|few|13|TRBJ2-7
CATSRDFSYEQYF
TGTGCCACCAGCAGAGATTTTTCCTACGAGCAGTACTTC
>TRBV2|NA|few|13|TRBJ2-7
CASSAPLSYEQYF
TGTGCCAGCAGTGCTCCCCTCTCCTACGAGCAGTACTTC
>TRBV2|NA|NA|14|TRBJ2-5
CASRQVWDEETQYF
TGTGCCAGTAGACAGGTGTGGGACGAAGAGACCCAGTACTTC
>TRBV2|NA|NA|15|TRBJ2-7
CASSTLEDVLFEQYF
TGTGCCAGCAGTACCTTGGAGGACGTACTATTCGAGCAGTACTTC
>TRBV19|NA|NA|14|TRBJ1-3
CASSQGTPGNTIYF
TGTGCCAGTAGCCAGGGTACCCCTGGAAACACCATATATTTT
>TRBV7-9|NA|NA|14|TRBJ1-5
CASSLGRGEQPQHF
TGTGCCAGCAGCTTAGGCAGGGGAGAACAGCCCCAGCATTTT
>TRBV15|TRBD2|NA|16|TRBJ2-3
CATSRDFSGNTDTQYF
TGTGCCACCAGCAGAGATTTTAGCGGGAACACAGATACGCAGTATTTT
>TRBV7-2|NA|once|15|TRBJ1-2
CASSWWVSPDYGYTF
TGTGCCAGCAGCTGGTGGGTCAGTCCCGACTATGGCTACACCTTC
>TRBV2|NA|NA|15|TRBJ1-5
CASSEAGEPAPAQHF
TGTGCCAGCAGTGAAGCTGGCGAACCAGCCCCGGCCCAGCATTTT
>TRBV12-3/TRBV12-4|NA|once|15|TRBJ1-1
CASSLVGTGYTEAFF
TGTGCCAGCAGTTTAGTAGGGACGGGCTACACTGAAGCTTTCTTT
>TRBV29-1|NA|NA|14|TRBJ1-4
CSVEEWGGRSELFF
TGCAGCGTTGAGGAATGGGGGGGTAGGTCAGAACTGTTTTTT
>TRBV15|NA|NA|13|TRBJ1-6
CATSRVGGSPLHF
TGTGCCACCAGCAGAGTTGGAGGTTCACCCCTCCACTTT
>TRBV7-6|TRBD2|NA|15|TRBJ2-7
CASSEAGLALYEQYF
TGTGCCAGCAGCGAAGCTGGACTAGCGCTATACGAGCAGTACTTC
>TRBV20-1|NA|NA|12|TRBJ1-1
CSARGGESEAFF
TGCAGTGCTAGAGGGGGGGAGTCTGAAGCTTTCTTT
>TRBV15|NA|NA|14|TRBJ1-2
CATTLAGTNYGYTF
TGTGCCACCACCTTAGCCGGCACCAACTATGGCTACACCTTC
>TRBV19|TRBD1|NA|15|TRBJ1-6
CASSMRTGGSSPLHF
TGTGCCAGTAGCATGAGGACAGGGGGCTCTTCACCCCTCCACTTT
>TRBV5-4|NA|many|19|TRBJ2-6
CASRNNGQDPVTGANVLTF
TGTGCCAGCAGGAATAACGGGCAGGACCCAGTGACTGGGGCCAACGTCCTGACTTTC
>TRBV7-9|TRBD2|NA|16|TRBJ2-5
CASSLRRGGLQETQYF
TGTGCCAGCAGCTTACGGCGCGGGGGGCTCCAAGAGACCCAGTACTTC